The 22 T cell receptor beta chains in this list originate from one sample, sequenced in a study of early T cells in non-severe SARS-CoV-2 infection. TCRdb reprocessed the 5' RACE reads via MiXCR and lists one record per CDR3 protein. Of about 27,000 distinct CDR3 sequences in the sample, about 3% were seen once. The sample was whole blood. The receptor source for this set is an adult who was a healthcare worker with PCR-confirmed SARS-CoV-2 infection or an uninfected control (not recorded which).

This clonotype was seen many times. This chain links TRBV4-1 with TRBJ1-2; a possible D gene is TRBD1 (5 bases). The CDR3 has 14 amino acids. V was trimmed by 3 bases and J by 2 bases, leaving 10 bases between them. Germline V CDR1 and CDR2: MGHRA, YSYEKL. CDR3 bases: TGCGCCAGCAGCCACGAGGGACGGAACTATGGCTACACCTTC. The encoded protein is CASSHEGRNYGYTF.

This clonotype was recorded at least ten times. The chain employs TRBV7-8 and TRBJ2-7; possible D gene TRBD1, 5 bases. This CDR3 region has 14 residues. Germline V gene sequence: CDR1 SGHVS, CDR2 FQNEAQ. V lost 2 bases to trimming and J lost 7 bases, with 15 bases between them. Here the CDR3 reads CASSLSRTLGEQYV. DNA of the CDR3: TGTGCCAGCAGCTTAAGTCGGACACTTGGGGAGCAGTACGTC.

The sample holds many counts of this clonotype. The DNA for the CDR3 is TGTGCCAGTAGACTCGACAGGGGGCCTTCTGAGCAGTTCTTC. It codes for CASRLDRGPSEQFF. The chain joins TRBV19 to TRBJ2-1, with TRBD1 matching 10 bases. J lost 9 bases, V lost 6 bases, and 8 bases had no gene match. The CDR3 covers 14 residues. Looked up from germline, CDR1 is LNHDA and CDR2 is SQIVND (reference sequence).

This clonotype was recorded many times. V usage is TRBV11-2 and J usage is TRBJ1-2; D not certain. V lost 1 base to trimming and J lost 2 bases, with 17 bases between them. The germline V gene has CDR1 SGHAT and CDR2 FQNNGV. CDR3 length equals 17 residues. The CDR3 nucleotides are TGTGCCAGCAGCTTAGTGCCCCCTGGTCCGCGAAACTATGGCTACACCTTC. This sequence encodes CASSLVPPGPRNYGYTF.

This clonotype was detected a few times. The junction departs from the called germline gene at one end, perhaps through a read error. This chain connects TRBV6-1 to TRBJ2-4; 8 nucleotides align to TRBD1. The CDR3 is 13 amino acids. CDR1 is MNHNS, CDR2 SASEGT, per germline. The CDR3 loop reads CASSESWVQGASF. DNA of the CDR3: TGTGCCAGCAGTGAATCATGGGTTCAGGGGGCGAGCTTC.

By share of the sample, this clonotype is medium-sized. V is TRBV4-1 and J is TRBJ2-2; maybe TRBD2 (5 bases). The V gene lost 0 bases and the J gene lost 7 bases, with 18 bases spanning the gap. Germline CDR1 reads MGHRA; CDR2 reads YSYEKL. This CDR3 contains 17 residues. The CDR3, as DNA: TGCGCCAGCAGCCAAGAAATCCCCGTCCGGCGGGTCGGGGAGCTGTTTTTT. Protein: CASSQEIPVRRVGELFF.

This clonotype showed up many times. The CDR3 loop reads CASGLEQGNTIYF. The DNA of the CDR3 is TGTGCTAGTGGTTTGGAACAAGGAAACACCATATATTTT. This chain uses TRBV12-5 with TRBJ1-3; no clear D. This CDR3 is 13 amino acids long. CDR1 LGHNT and CDR2 FRNRAP come from the germline V gene. Trimming stripped 1 base from V and 4 bases from J, with 5 bases between.

This clonotype was observed at least ten times. The V and J genes are TRBV19 and TRBJ2-2, with TRBD1 as a possible D gene (6 bases). The germline V gene encodes CDR1 LNHDA and CDR2 SQIVND (reference sequence). The CDR3 consists of 16 residues. Trimming removed 5 bases from V and 3 bases from J, with 16 bases in between. In nucleotides, the CDR3 is TGTGCCAGTAGTGATTCGCAGGGGAGATACACCGGGGAGCTGTTTTTT. Its protein is CASSDSQGRYTGELFF.

This clonotype was seen at least ten times. The V and J genes are TRBV29-1 and TRBJ1-2; the D gene is possibly TRBD1 (6 bases). V lost 6 bases and J lost 0, with 17 bases in between. The CDR3 runs to 15 residues. Germline loops: CDR1 SQVTM, CDR2 ANQGSEA. The CDR3 sequence: CSVDRKRSSNYGYTF. CDR3 DNA sequence: TGCAGCGTGGACAGAAAAAGAAGCTCTAACTATGGCTACACCTTC.

The chain uses TRBV5-4 and TRBJ1-5; D gene uncertain. Germline V gene lookup returns CDR1 SGHNT and CDR2 YYREEE (reference sequence). V lost 0 bases, J lost 7 bases, and 8 bases lay in between. The CDR3 runs to 13 residues. In DNA form, the CDR3 reads TGTGCCAGCAGCTTGGCCGGTCGGCAGCCCCAGCATTTT. Its translation is CASSLAGRQPQHF. Supplemented by reference TRBV5-4 and TRBJ1-5, the full variable domain reads ETGVTQSPTHLIKTRGQQVTLRCSSQSGHNTVSWYQQALGQGPQFIFQYYREEENGRGNFPPRFSGLQFPNYSSELNVNALELDDSALYLCASSLAGRQPQHFGDGTRLSIL.

This clonotype was recorded at least ten times. The V call is TRBV6-7, the J call TRBJ1-5; 10 bases align to TRBD1. TRBV6-7 is marked as an open reading frame, function uncertain. The junction had 7 bases not matched to a gene; V was cut back by 6 bases and J by 2 bases. The CDR3 sequence is 16 residues long. The DNA for the CDR3 is TGTGCCAGCAGCCCTACCGGGACAGGGGGCAATCAGCCCCAGCATTTT. Encoded protein: CASSPTGTGGNQPQHF.

This clonotype was observed many times. In DNA form, the CDR3 reads TGTGCCAGTAGTCCTCGGTTTTCGGGAGCAGAGACCCAGTACTTC. Amino acid sequence: CASSPRFSGAETQYF. The genes are TRBV19 and TRBJ2-5; D is perhaps TRBD2 (6 bases). This CDR3 spans 15 amino acids. CDR1 is LNHDA and CDR2 is SQIVND in the germline V gene (reference sequence). The V and J ends lost 5 bases and 4 bases respectively, with 17 bases between them.

This clonotype has a count of ten or more. The chain links TRBV4-1 to TRBJ1-5; D gene unclear. The CDR3 is made up of 16 amino acids. Germline V gives CDR1 MGHRA, CDR2 YSYEKL. V lost 4 bases, J lost 4 bases, and 17 bases lay in between. DNA of the CDR3: TGCGCCAGCAGCCCCGGAGAGGGAAGGTTTAATCAGCCCCAGCATTTT. Its protein product is CASSPGEGRFNQPQHF.

This clonotype occurred a few times. The J gene is TRBJ2-2, the V gene TRBV6-1; 9 bases match TRBD2. V gave up 9 bases and J gave up 6 bases; unmatched junction bases: 11. The CDR3 runs to 15 residues. Germline values: CDR1 MNHNS, CDR2 SASEGT. In nucleotides, the CDR3 is TGTGCCAGGGCCCCTATTGGCGGGGGGGCCGGGGAGCTGTTTTTT. Translating gives CARAPIGGGAGELFF.

This clonotype was found a few times. The rearrangement uses TRBV20-1 and TRBJ2-3; TRBD2 matches at 7 bases. The germline V gene has CDR1 DFQATT and CDR2 SNEGSKA (reference sequence). This CDR3 has 16 amino acids. V was pared by 2 bases and J by 2 bases, with 10 bases of the junction left unmatched. The CDR3 sequence is CSARSPWGGTTDTQYF. In nucleotides, the CDR3 is TGCAGTGCTAGATCCCCCTGGGGGGGGACCACAGATACGCAGTATTTT.

Relative to its sample, this clonotype is medium-sized (0.01 to 0.1%). This sequence joins TRBV12-3 or TRBV12-4 and TRBJ2-1, with 12 bases lining up with TRBD2. V lost 6 bases, J lost 2 bases, and 2 bases stayed unmatched. The length of the CDR3 is 15 residues. The CDR3 nucleotides read TGTGCCAGCAGCACTAGCGGGGGGACCTACAATGAGCAGTTCTTC. Translation gives CASSTSGGTYNEQFF.

This clonotype showed up many times. This chain links TRBV7-9 with TRBJ1-1; D ambiguous. The CDR3 length is 12 residues. Looked up from germline, CDR1 is SEHNR and CDR2 is FQNEAQ (reference sequence). Trimming cost V 4 bases and J 5 bases, with 8 bases left between them. The DNA for the CDR3 is TGTGCCAGCAGCTACGGTTGGACTGAAGCTTTCTTT. Translated, it gives CASSYGWTEAFF.

This clonotype was observed at least ten times. The chain has TRBV30 and TRBJ2-5; 8 bases map to TRBD1. Per the germline V gene, CDR1 is GTSNPN and CDR2 is SVGIG (reference sequence). Trimming cost V 5 bases and J 3 bases; bases outside gene matches: 5. The CDR3 sequence is 13 residues long. The CDR3 DNA follows: TGTGCCTGGGAGAGGACAGGGAAAGAGACCCAGTACTTC. Residues: CAWERTGKETQYF.

This clonotype was seen repeatedly, ten times or more. V usage is TRBV4-1 and J usage is TRBJ1-2, with D possibly being TRBD1 (6 bases). V was cut by 1 base and J by 4 bases, with 28 bases left in between. Germline V lookup: CDR1 MGHRA, CDR2 YSYEKL. CDR3 length: 20 amino acids. CDR3 DNA sequence: TGCGCCAGCAGCCAAGGCATACAGGAAAGGGACAAGAGGGCGGGCTATGGCTACACCTTC. This codes for CASSQGIQERDKRAGYGYTF.

This clonotype was observed at least ten times. The rearrangement links TRBV6-5 to TRBJ1-5; D gene uncertain. Trimming removed 6 bases from V and 4 bases from J, with 10 bases in between. Germline-derived CDR1 and CDR2 are MNHEY and SVGAGI. This CDR3 contains 13 residues. The CDR3 DNA reads TGTGCCAGCAGCCTCCGAGGGAATCAGCCCCAGCATTTT. Its translation is CASSLRGNQPQHF.

This clonotype has at least ten counts. The chain carries TRBV6-6 and TRBJ1-5; perhaps TRBD1 as D (5 bases). Between the trimmed V and J ends, which lost 2 bases and 9 bases, there was a span of 14 bases. The CDR3 extends over 14 amino acids. CDR1 is MNHNY and CDR2 is SVGAGI in the germline V gene (reference sequence). The CDR3 reads CASSYQAQTGPQHF. DNA for the CDR3: TGTGCCAGCAGTTACCAAGCCCAAACAGGGCCCCAGCATTTT.

Many counts were recorded for this clonotype. The V and J genes are TRBV5-5 and TRBJ2-5; D tentatively reads TRBD1 or TRBD2 (6 bases each). Between the trimmed V and J ends, which lost 3 bases and 5 bases, there was a span of 17 bases. Germline assignment: CDR1 SGHKS and CDR2 YYEKEE (reference sequence). This CDR3 region has 15 residues. As DNA, the CDR3 is TGTGCCAGCAGCTCCCGGCGGCAGGGGAGGGAGACCCAGTACTTC. Encoded protein: CASSSRRQGRETQYF. Looking up the rest from reference TRBV5-5 and TRBJ2-5 gives the full variable domain: DAGVTQSPTHLIKTRGQQVTLRCSPISGHKSVSWYQQVLGQGPQFIFQYYEKEERGRGNFPDRFSARQFPNYSSELNVNALLLGDSALYLCASSSRRQGRETQYFGPGTRLLVL.